This TCR beta chain was retrieved from a study of T cell repertoires in cytomegalovirus infection. Overall study: An indication of both CMV infection and matching HLA type came from public TCR beta signatures.

This clonotype came up a few times. Its antigen is unidentified. The junction differs from germline at one of its ends, possibly a read error. Study results and caveats: The ex vivo response was dominated by HLA-C-restricted CMV-specific TCR beta clonotypes. Of the TCR beta families, the public ones yielded a cumulative frequency that identified carriers of CMV plus the relevant HLA.

Using its own MiXCR run on the reads, TCRdb lists one record per CDR3 protein. The table records under 200,000 distinct CDR3 sequences, 7.5% to 10% of them present only once. The CDR3 runs to 11 residues. Germline assignment: CDR1 SNHLY and CDR2 FYNNEI. This clonotype was sampled from a human donor in good health (CMV status not recorded). Some clones in this sample may be carry-over from other donors' samples. The chain carries TRBV2 and TRBJ1-4; no firm D call. Sample: PBMCs. CDR3 nucleotide sequence: TGTGCCAGCAGGACTAGTGAAAAACTGTTTTTT. As protein: CASRTSEKLFF.